The rows below give T cell receptor beta chains drawn from one sample of a study of blood T cell repertoires in COVID-19. Only in-frame clones appear in the TCRdb table, and some are missing; sequencing was by immunoSEQ multiplex PCR. The sample holds roughly 100,000 clones, about four fifths seen once. The source material was peripheral blood. The source is a man in his sixties with acute or convalescent COVID-19. CDR3s include the opening cysteine and the closing phenylalanine or tryptophan. The order of the fields is V gene, D gene, J gene, CDR3 protein, CDR3 DNA. A D gene is named only where the DNA matches it firmly.

TRBV5-1	TRBD2	TRBJ2-1	CASSFLAGDDNEQFF	TGCGCCAGCAGCTTTCTAGCGGGAGACGACAATGAGCAGTTCTTC
TRBV11-3	.	TRBJ1-3	CASSFMASGNTIYF	TGTGCCAGCAGCTTCATGGCCTCTGGAAACACCATATATTTT
TRBV5-1	.	TRBJ2-5	CASSLGGQPQETQYF	TGCGCCAGCAGCTTGGGCGGTCAGCCCCAAGAGACCCAGTACTTC
TRBV18	.	TRBJ1-1	CASSSDINTEAFF	TGTGCCAGCTCCTCGGACATTAACACTGAAGCTTTCTTT
TRBV6-2/TRBV6-3	TRBD1	TRBJ2-5	CASSPGQGYQETQYF	TGTGCCAGCAGTCCGGGACAGGGGTACCAAGAGACCCAGTACTTC
TRBV15	.	TRBJ2-5	CATSRGGGSSETQYF	TGTGCCACCAGCAGAGGCGGAGGTAGCAGTGAGACCCAGTACTTC
TRBV11-3	.	TRBJ1-1	CASLKNTEAFF	TGTGCCAGTCTAAAAAACACTGAAGCTTTCTTT
TRBV7-3	.	TRBJ1-6	CASRRGGGGNSPLHF	TGTGCCAGCAGAAGGGGGGGAGGCGGTAATTCACCCCTCCACTTT
TRBV5-1	.	TRBJ2-2	CASSLGSGHTGELFF	TGCGCCAGCAGCTTGGGCAGCGGGCACACCGGGGAGCTGTTTTTT
TRBV30	.	TRBJ1-1	CAWSQRMNTEAFF	TGTGCCTGGAGTCAGCGGATGAACACTGAAGCTTTCTTT
TRBV2	TRBD1	TRBJ2-7	CASSRDTGEREQYF	TGTGCCAGCTCTCGGGACACAGGGGAGCGGGAGCAGTACTTC
TRBV30	TRBD2	TRBJ2-7	CAWSPGTSASYEQYF	TGTGCCTGGAGCCCCGGGACTAGCGCCTCCTACGAGCAGTACTTC
TRBV3-1/TRBV3-2	.	TRBJ1-1	CASSQDQGFVAFF	TGTGCCAGCAGCCAAGATCAGGGGTTCGTGGCTTTCTTT
TRBV18	TRBD1	TRBJ1-3	CASSPTTGAHSGNTIYF	TGTGCCAGCTCACCAACAACAGGGGCCCACTCTGGAAACACCATATATTTT
TRBV19	.	TRBJ1-5	CASTDYQAPEHF	TGTGCCAGTACCGATTATCAGGCTCCAGAGCATTTT
TRBV4-3	TRBD1	TRBJ1-6	CASSAVGTGLSPLHF	TGCGCCAGCAGCGCCGTGGGGACAGGCCTTTCACCCCTCCACTTT
TRBV20-1	.	TRBJ1-4	CSASEGRTEKLFF	TGCAGTGCTAGTGAGGGGAGGACTGAAAAACTGTTTTTT
TRBV19	.	TRBJ1-2	CASSRRGDYGYTF	TGTGCCAGCTCTCGCCGGGGGGACTATGGCTACACCTTC
TRBV5-8	.	TRBJ2-4	CASSFAGVAKNIQYF	TGTGCCAGCAGCTTCGCAGGGGTAGCCAAAAACATTCAGTACTTC
TRBV27	.	TRBJ1-5	CASSLGGSPSNQPQHF	TGTGCCAGCAGTTTAGGGGGCTCCCCTAGCAATCAGCCCCAGCATTTT
TRBV27	TRBD2	TRBJ2-5	CANHDWGGQETQYF	TGTGCCAACCACGACTGGGGGGGGCAAGAGACCCAGTACTTC
TRBV5-1	TRBD1	TRBJ1-1	CASSFQGGGTEAFF	TGCGCCAGCAGCTTCCAGGGGGGCGGCACTGAAGCTTTCTTT
TRBV12-3/TRBV12-4	.	TRBJ1-2	CASTSTANYGYTF	TGTGCCAGCACCTCGACAGCTAACTATGGCTACACCTTC
TRBV11-3	.	TRBJ1-1	CASTNQGVNTEAFF	TGTGCCAGCACGAACCAGGGCGTGAACACTGAAGCTTTCTTT